The rows below give T cell receptor beta chains drawn from one sample of a study of response to subunit inactivated influenza vaccine. In TCRdb, the RT-PCR reads were re-called with MiXCR into one record per CDR3 protein. This sample has a few hundred thousand distinct CDR3 sequences, with around 13% found just once. The sequenced sample was PBMCs from blood, obtained 11 to 12 days after vaccination. All receptors come from a man between 45 and 60 years old who received an inactivated influenza vaccine. Each CDR3 is given with its conserved first and last residue. The order of the fields is clone size, D gene, V gene, J gene, CDR3 DNA, CDR3 protein. D genes are given only for firm matches. Clone sizes are given selectively: once, few, many, or a class where the clone is expanded.

clone_size: few; d_call: NA; v_call: TRBV12-3/TRBV12-4; j_call: TRBJ1-3; cdr3_nt: TGTGCCAGCAACCCCTCTGGAAACACCATATATTTT; cdr3_aa: CASNPSGNTIYF
clone_size: few; d_call: TRBD2; v_call: TRBV28; j_call: TRBJ2-1; cdr3_nt: TGTGCCAGCGCGGCTAGCGGGGTCAATGAGCAGTTCTTC; cdr3_aa: CASAASGVNEQFF
clone_size: NA; d_call: TRBD1; v_call: TRBV3-1; j_call: TRBJ1-4; cdr3_nt: TGTGCCAGCAGCCTCAACCGAAGGGACAGAACGAATGAAAAACTGTTTTTT; cdr3_aa: CASSLNRRDRTNEKLFF
clone_size: NA; d_call: TRBD1; v_call: TRBV28; j_call: TRBJ2-3; cdr3_nt: TGTGCCAGCAGTTCGGGGACAGGGGCGGCTACGCAGTATTTT; cdr3_aa: CASSSGTGAATQYF
clone_size: few; d_call: NA; v_call: TRBV28; j_call: TRBJ2-2; cdr3_nt: TGTGCCAGCAGTTTAGGCAGGGACGGGACCGGGGAGCTGTTTTTT; cdr3_aa: CASSLGRDGTGELFF
clone_size: few; d_call: NA; v_call: TRBV18; j_call: TRBJ1-5; cdr3_nt: TGTGCCAGCTCACCACTGGCCGGGAGCAATCAGCCCCAGCATTTT; cdr3_aa: CASSPLAGSNQPQHF
clone_size: few; d_call: NA; v_call: TRBV20-1; j_call: TRBJ1-1; cdr3_nt: TGCAGTGCAAGGACTATCGGGCAGGGATTTCCTGAAGCTTTCTTT; cdr3_aa: CSARTIGQGFPEAFF
clone_size: few; d_call: NA; v_call: TRBV3-1; j_call: TRBJ2-3; cdr3_nt: TGTGCCAGCAGCCCCGGGACTCCGGTGGAAACGCAGTATTTT; cdr3_aa: CASSPGTPVETQYF
clone_size: few; d_call: TRBD2; v_call: TRBV7-2; j_call: TRBJ2-5; cdr3_nt: TGTGCGATCGGCGGGAGAAATCAAGAGACCCAGTACTTC; cdr3_aa: CAIGGRNQETQYF
clone_size: once; d_call: TRBD1; v_call: TRBV29-1; j_call: TRBJ2-7; cdr3_nt: TGCAGCGTTGAAGGGAGGGGACAGGGTTCCTACGAGCACTACTTC; cdr3_aa: CSVEGRGQGSYEHYF
clone_size: few; d_call: NA; v_call: TRBV12-3/TRBV12-4; j_call: TRBJ1-6; cdr3_nt: TGTGCCAGCAGTTTTTCAGTTATGGATTCACCCCTCCACTTT; cdr3_aa: CASSFSVMDSPLHF
clone_size: NA; d_call: NA; v_call: TRBV7-9; j_call: TRBJ2-5; cdr3_nt: TGTGCCAGCAACACGGGGGGACAGAGAATCCAAGAGACCCAGTACTTC; cdr3_aa: CASNTGGQRIQETQYF
clone_size: few; d_call: NA; v_call: TRBV20-1; j_call: TRBJ1-2; cdr3_nt: TGCAGTGCTAGAGATTCCCCAAATATCTATGGCTACACCTTC; cdr3_aa: CSARDSPNIYGYTF
clone_size: few; d_call: TRBD1; v_call: TRBV29-1; j_call: TRBJ2-5; cdr3_nt: TGCAGCGTTGAATGGTTACCGGGACAGGGGCAAGAGACCCAGTACTTC; cdr3_aa: CSVEWLPGQGQETQYF
clone_size: NA; d_call: TRBD1; v_call: TRBV18; j_call: TRBJ2-7; cdr3_nt: TGTGCCAGCTCACCCACCGGGACAGCTACCTACGAGCAGTACTTC; cdr3_aa: CASSPTGTATYEQYF
clone_size: NA; d_call: NA; v_call: TRBV29-1; j_call: TRBJ1-1; cdr3_nt: TGCAGCGTTGACCCCTTTCCGAACACTGAAGCTTTCTTT; cdr3_aa: CSVDPFPNTEAFF
clone_size: NA; d_call: NA; v_call: TRBV10-3; j_call: TRBJ2-7; cdr3_nt: TGTGCCATCAGTGAGTCGGAACAGGTCAACGAGCAGTACTTC; cdr3_aa: CAISESEQVNEQYF
clone_size: NA; d_call: TRBD1; v_call: TRBV16; j_call: TRBJ2-7; cdr3_nt: TGTGCCAGCAGCGCCTCCGGGACAGGGGGCTCCTACGAGCAGTACTTC; cdr3_aa: CASSASGTGGSYEQYF
clone_size: NA; d_call: NA; v_call: TRBV19; j_call: TRBJ1-1; cdr3_nt: TGTGCCAGTAGTATAGTAGGACGGCAGAACACTGAAGCTTTCTTT; cdr3_aa: CASSIVGRQNTEAFF
clone_size: NA; d_call: NA; v_call: TRBV18; j_call: TRBJ1-1; cdr3_nt: TGTGCCAGCTCACCACCGGGCGGGTCGGCCACTGAAGCTTTCTTT; cdr3_aa: CASSPPGGSATEAFF
clone_size: NA; d_call: TRBD2; v_call: TRBV9; j_call: TRBJ2-3; cdr3_nt: TGTGCCAGCAGCGCTCTAGCGGCTAGCACAGATACGCAGTATTTT; cdr3_aa: CASSALAASTDTQYF
clone_size: few; d_call: TRBD1; v_call: TRBV12-3/TRBV12-4; j_call: TRBJ2-1; cdr3_nt: TGTGCCAGCAGTATGACAGGGTTCGATGAGCAGTTCTTC; cdr3_aa: CASSMTGFDEQFF
clone_size: few; d_call: TRBD2; v_call: TRBV27; j_call: TRBJ2-5; cdr3_nt: TGTGCCAGCAGGGGGGGACGACTAGCGGGAGGGCGGGAGACCCAGTACTTC; cdr3_aa: CASRGGRLAGGRETQYF
clone_size: NA; d_call: NA; v_call: TRBV6-2/TRBV6-3; j_call: TRBJ2-5; cdr3_nt: TGTGCCAGCAGTTACTGGGAGCAAGAGACCCAGTACTTC; cdr3_aa: CASSYWEQETQYF
clone_size: few; d_call: TRBD2; v_call: TRBV11-1; j_call: TRBJ2-1; cdr3_nt: TGTGCCAGCAGCTCCAGGACTAGCGGGAGAGGGTCCTACAATGAGCAGTTCTTC; cdr3_aa: CASSSRTSGRGSYNEQFF
clone_size: few; d_call: NA; v_call: TRBV20-1; j_call: TRBJ2-7; cdr3_nt: TGCAGTGCTAGAGATTCCAGACGGCTAAGGGACGAGCAGTACTTC; cdr3_aa: CSARDSRRLRDEQYF
clone_size: few; d_call: TRBD1; v_call: TRBV18; j_call: TRBJ2-2; cdr3_nt: TGTGCCAGCGAAAACCGCCGGGACAGGGGCGGAACCGGGGAGCTGTTTTTT; cdr3_aa: CASENRRDRGGTGELFF
clone_size: few; d_call: NA; v_call: TRBV2; j_call: TRBJ1-4; cdr3_nt: TGTGCCAGCAGTCAAGACAGGAATTCTAATGAAAAACTGTTTTTT; cdr3_aa: CASSQDRNSNEKLFF
clone_size: few; d_call: TRBD1; v_call: TRBV19; j_call: TRBJ2-7; cdr3_nt: TGTGCCAGTAGTTACGGGACAGCGCTCTCCTACGAGCAGTACTTC; cdr3_aa: CASSYGTALSYEQYF